This record looks at one T cell receptor beta chain sequence and its context. The antigen remains undetermined. This sample was taken from a study of shared clonotypes between healthy human individuals. Study-level information: In total, the donors were a couple of women and a few men aged 18 to 49. Each donor contributed plates that comprised three CD4 naive, three CD4 memory, two CD8 naive and one CD8 memory. General study results and limits: The small donor group covered limited genetic and exposure diversity.

The CDR3 totals 17 residues. From germline, CDR1 is SGHNT and CDR2 YYREEE (reference sequence). V was shortened by 4 bases and J by 4 bases, with 23 bases between the two germline ends. Cells designated naive CD8 were CD45RO-negative and were positively selected for CCR7, with terminally differentiated effector memory CD45RA+ cells excluded. The table came from immunoSEQ multiplex PCR; TCRdb's copy has only in-frame clones and leaves some out. In the table there are around 2.1 million clones, more than 85% of which are singletons. The clonotype comes from a man aged 18 to 30 in good health. Some clones in this sample may be carry-over from other donors' samples. Sequencing input: naive CD8+ T cells from PBMCs. The chain carries TRBV5-4 and TRBJ1-1; TRBD1 is a possible D gene (6 bases). CDR3 coding DNA: TGTGCCAGCAGCCCAGGGGACTTGGCGGCGCGGGGCACTGAAGCTTTCTTT. This sequence encodes CASSPGDLAARGTEAFF.